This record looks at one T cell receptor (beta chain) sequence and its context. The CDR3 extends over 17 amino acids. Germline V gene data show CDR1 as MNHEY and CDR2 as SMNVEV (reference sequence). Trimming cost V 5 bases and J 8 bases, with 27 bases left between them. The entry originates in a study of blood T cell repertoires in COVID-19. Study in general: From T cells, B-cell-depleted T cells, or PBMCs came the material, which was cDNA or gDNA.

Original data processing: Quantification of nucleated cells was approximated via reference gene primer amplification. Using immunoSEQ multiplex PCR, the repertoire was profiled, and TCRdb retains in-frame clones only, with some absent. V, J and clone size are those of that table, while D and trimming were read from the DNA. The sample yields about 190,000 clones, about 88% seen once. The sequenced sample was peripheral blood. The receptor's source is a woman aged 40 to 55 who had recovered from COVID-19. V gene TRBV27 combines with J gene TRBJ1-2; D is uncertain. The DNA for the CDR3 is TGTGCCAGCAGTGGCCCCCTTCTAAGCAGATCTATGGAGGGCTACACCTTC. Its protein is CASSGPLLSRSMEGYTF.